These 6 T cell receptor beta chains were all obtained from the same sample, sequenced in a study of long-term antiretroviral therapy in people with HIV. Researchers ran immunoSEQ v3.0 at survey level. Method: immunoSEQ multiplex PCR; TCRdb's copy keeps in-frame clones and lacks some. Of 20,000 to 25,000 clones in the sample, under 90% were seen once. The input for sequencing was unsorted PBMCs, taken 0.5 years before starting antiretroviral therapy. The receptors were sampled from a man aged 35 to 55 with HIV.

The genes are TRBV7-9 and TRBJ1-2; D ambiguous. From germline, CDR1 is SEHNR and CDR2 FQNEAQ (reference sequence). Deletions cut 5 bases from V and 2 bases from J, with 15 bases between. This CDR3 has 15 amino acids. DNA for the CDR3: TGTGCCAGCAGCCAAGGGCGGAGGTTCAACTATGGCTACACCTTC. As protein: CASSQGRRFNYGYTF. The whole variable domain, remainder taken from reference TRBV7-9 and TRBJ1-2, is DTGVSQNPRHKITKRGQNVTFRCDPISEHNRLYWYRQTLGQGPEFLTYFQNEAQLEKSRLLSDRFSAERPKGSFSTLEIQRTEQGDSAMYLCASSQGRRFNYGYTFGSGTRLTVV.

V usage is TRBV5-1 and J usage is TRBJ2-1; D is undetermined. CDR1 is SGHRS, CDR2 YFSETQ, per germline. The CDR3 loop spans 13 amino acids. V was trimmed by 2 bases and J by 2 bases, leaving 5 bases between them. CDR3 coding DNA: TGCGCCAGCAGCTTACCCCCCTACAATGAGCAGTTCTTC. Translation gives CASSLPPYNEQFF.

The rearrangement uses TRBV5-1 and TRBJ2-3; D is ambiguous. The CDR3 extends over 14 amino acids. The V end was cut by 0 bases, the J end by 2 bases, with 7 bases between. Germline CDR1 reads SGHRS; CDR2 reads YFSETQ. The CDR3 DNA follows: TGCGCCAGCAGCTTGGGTCAGACCACAGATACGCAGTATTTT. Translated: CASSLGQTTDTQYF.

The chain has TRBV30 and TRBJ1-1; 8 positions match TRBD1. The CDR3 spans 14 residues. Germline CDR1 is GTSNPN and CDR2 is SVGIG (reference sequence). V was clipped by 2 bases and J by 9 bases; unmatched bases: 11. For the CDR3, the DNA is TGTGCCTGGAGTACCTCCCGCAGGGGGCTCCAAGCTTTCTTT. Encoded protein: CAWSTSRRGLQAFF.

The V and J genes are TRBV19 and TRBJ2-1, with 12 bases identical to TRBD2. CDR3 size: 14 residues. Per germline, CDR1 LNHDA and CDR2 SQIVND (reference sequence). Losses at the gene ends were 5 bases for V and 10 bases for J; bases not matched to a gene: 6. CDR3 protein: CASSPGLAGGEQFF. The CDR3 DNA reads as TGTGCCAGTAGTCCGGGACTAGCGGGTGGGGAGCAGTTCTTC. Combining the CDR3 with reference TRBV19 and TRBJ2-1 gives the whole variable domain DGGITQSPKYLFRKEGQNVTLSCEQNLNHDAMYWYRQDPGQGLRLIYYSQIVNDFQKGDIAEGYSVSREKKESFPLTVTSAQKNPTAFYLCASSPGLAGGEQFFGPGTRLTVL.

This chain connects TRBV6-1 to TRBJ2-3, with 12 bases aligning to TRBD1. V was pared by 7 bases and J by 6 bases, with 8 bases of the junction left unmatched. The CDR3 runs to 15 residues. CDR1 is MNHNS, CDR2 SASEGT, per germline. Here the CDR3 reads CASKRDRGPEDTQYF. DNA of the CDR3: TGTGCCAGCAAGAGGGACAGGGGGCCAGAGGATACGCAGTATTTT.